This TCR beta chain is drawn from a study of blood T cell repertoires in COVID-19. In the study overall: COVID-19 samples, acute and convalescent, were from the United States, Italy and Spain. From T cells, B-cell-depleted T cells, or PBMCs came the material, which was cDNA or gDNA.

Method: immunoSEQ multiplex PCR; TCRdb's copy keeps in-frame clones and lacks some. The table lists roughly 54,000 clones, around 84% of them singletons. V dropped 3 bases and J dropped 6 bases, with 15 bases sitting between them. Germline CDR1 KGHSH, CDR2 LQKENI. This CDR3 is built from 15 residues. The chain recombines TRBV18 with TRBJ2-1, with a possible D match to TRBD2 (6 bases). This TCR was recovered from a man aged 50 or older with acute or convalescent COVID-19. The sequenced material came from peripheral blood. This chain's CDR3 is CASSPGTAGINEQFF. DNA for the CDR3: TGTGCCAGCTCACCTGGGACGGCGGGAATCAATGAGCAGTTCTTC.